The source of this T cell receptor beta chain is a study of molecular identifiers for immune sequencing clone quantification. Findings of the study overall: The sizes of highly expanded clones could be underestimated when identical TCR molecules share a barcode.

The V gene lost 4 bases and the J gene lost 0 bases, with 13 bases spanning the gap. CDR3 size: 16 residues. As concerns this clonotype: The antigen remains undetermined.

The authors gated naive CD8 T cells as CD8+CD4-CCR7+CD45RA+ for sorting. In TCRdb, the PCR reads were re-called with MiXCR into one record per CDR3 protein. Of 40,000 or so distinct CDR3 sequences in the sample, 19% are singletons; the top ten hold about 1.2%. This rearrangement joins TRBV23-1 to TRBJ2-4; D may match TRBD1 or TRBD2 (5 bases each). TRBV23-1 is an open reading frame whose function is uncertain. The receptor's source is a human donor in good health. Some libraries in this study had Jurkat cell RNA spiked in. Sequenced input: naive CD8+ T cells from blood, with Jurkat cell RNA spiked in. Sample subset: FACS-sorted CD8+CD4-CCR7+CD45RA+ naive T cells. The DNA for the CDR3 is TGCGCCAGCAGTCGGGGACCGACGCTAGCCAAAAACATTCAGTACTTC. This sequence encodes CASSRGPTLAKNIQYF.